The entry below gives a single TCR beta chain sequence along with its context. Its antigen is not identified. Germline is not matched at one junction end, which may reflect a read error. The CDR3 has 17 residues. Germline loops: CDR1 MNHEY, CDR2 SVGAGI. These data come from a study of tumor-infiltrating lymphocytes in primary liver carcinoma. Synthesis of TCR beta cDNA was carried out from approximately 500 ng total RNA with a constant-region primer. The TCR beta library was amplified through three nested multiplex PCR rounds in a modified ARM-PCR procedure. The opening two PCR rounds, ten to eleven cycles each, paired TRBV1-TRBV30 forward primers with a C-beta reverse primer. Via MiXCR, TCRdb re-called the multiplex PCR reads, giving one row per CDR3 protein. Seen here are fewer than 250,000 distinct CDR3 sequences, around three fifths observed once, and the top ten hold under 7.5%. Unsorted whole blood yielded the blood RNA, and germline DNA was also extracted. Collection of 3 to 4 milliliters of peripheral blood took place before surgery.

General study points: Top-250-clone fractions were significantly higher in tumors than in blood (p = 0.039).

The source material was peripheral blood. The origin of this receptor is a woman aged 55-70 years with primary liver carcinoma and hepatitis B virus infection. The chain employs TRBV6-5 and TRBJ2-1; the match to TRBD2 covers 12 bases. CDR3 protein: CASSSDGLAGRGNAQFF. In DNA form, the CDR3 reads TGTGCCAGCAGTTCCGATGGACTAGCGGGACGCGGCAATGCGCAGTTCTTC.